What follows is one T cell receptor beta chain and its context. Its cognate antigen is unknown. Sequencing used immunoSEQ v3.0 at survey level. 40,000-50,000 T-cell genomes per sample were the sequencing target. Libraries were prepared by immunoSEQ multiplex PCR; TCRdb keeps only in-frame clonotypes and omits some of them. This table holds about 39,000 clones, approximately 85% found once. This entry is derived from a study of long-term antiretroviral therapy in people with HIV. General study results and limits: The study found that diversity rose after ART but stayed below transplant donor controls.

Trimming took 4 bases from V and 1 from J, leaving 10 bases between them. Germline-derived CDR1 and CDR2 are SGHDN and FVKESK. The CDR3 consists of 14 residues. The material sequenced was unsorted PBMCs, taken 3.1 years after starting antiretroviral therapy. This chain links TRBV14 with TRBJ2-5; D gene ambiguous. The clonotype comes from a woman aged 45-65 years with HIV. Here the CDR3 DNA reads TGTGCCAGCAGCCGACGGGTTTTCCAAGAGACCCAGTACTTC. It encodes CASSRRVFQETQYF.